Listed here is a single T cell receptor beta chain. The source of the sample is a study of blood T cell repertoires in COVID-19. For the study at large: Both acute and convalescent COVID-19 samples were obtained from the United States, Italy and Spain. T cells, B-cell-depleted T cells, or PBMCs provided the cDNA or gDNA that served as material.

Original analysis: Estimated nucleated cell counts came from reference gene primer amplification. Sequenced by immunoSEQ multiplex PCR; TCRdb stores in-frame clones only, minus some. V and J calls and clone size are given by that table; D and trimming were obtained from the DNA. The profile covers about 100,000 clones, with over 75% appearing a single time and 20% to 25% taken by the ten largest. V lost 7 bases to trimming and J lost 9 bases, with 16 bases between them. Germline-derived CDR1 and CDR2 are SNHLY and FYNNEI. CDR3 length: 13 residues. This TCR derives from a man aged 65 to 79 with active or convalescent COVID-19. The sequenced sample was peripheral blood. The chain employs TRBV2 and TRBJ2-1, with a tentative D call TRBD2 (5 bases). Here the CDR3 DNA reads TGTGCCAGCACTTTTAGTTCGGGAATTGAGCAGTTCTTC. This sequence encodes CASTFSSGIEQFF.